Each of the 7 T cell receptor beta chains below was sequenced from the same sample in a study of PD-1 blockade in classical Hodgkin lymphoma. Generated by immunoSEQ multiplex PCR, the TCRdb table keeps only in-frame clones and is missing some. The sample contains around 31,000 clones, approximately 83% of which appear only once. Each patient relapsed following autologous stem cell transplantation, and prior brentuximab vedotin exposure differed. Purified CD4+ T cells were obtained from thawed PBMCs through magnetic negative selection. This specimen was CD4+ T cells from blood, taken at baseline. These receptor sequences come from a human donor with classical Hodgkin lymphoma.

V usage is TRBV7-9 and J usage is TRBJ2-7, with TRBD2 identical over 12 bases. This CDR3 is built from 16 residues. V was pared by 4 bases and J by 5 bases, with 9 bases of the junction left unmatched. The germline gives CDR1 SEHNR, CDR2 FQNEAQ (reference sequence). In DNA, the CDR3 is TGTGCCAGCAGCTCTGGGTGGCTAGCGGGAGGGGACGAGCAGTACTTC. Translated: CASSSGWLAGGDEQYF. The full variable domain, in which reference TRBV7-9 and TRBJ2-7 provide the parts outside the CDR3, is DTGVSQNPRHKITKRGQNVTFRCDPISEHNRLYWYRQTLGQGPEFLTYFQNEAQLEKSRLLSDRFSAERPKGSFSTLEIQRTEQGDSAMYLCASSSGWLAGGDEQYFGPGTRLTVT.

The V and J genes are TRBV18 and TRBJ1-5; D gene ambiguous. CDR1 and CDR2 (germline): KGHSH, LQKENI. V was clipped by 3 bases and J by 5 bases, with 8 bases between them. The CDR3 totals 13 residues. CDR3 DNA: TGTGCCAGCTCACCCACCGGTTATCAGCCCCAGCATTTT. Its translation: CASSPTGYQPQHF.

The chain employs TRBV5-1 and TRBJ2-6; TRBD1 aligns across 9 bases. Germline trimming cut 2 bases from V and 0 bases from J; bases unmatched to any gene: 3. The germline V gene has CDR1 SGHRS and CDR2 YFSETQ. CDR3 size: 17 residues. In DNA form, the CDR3 reads TGCGCCAGCAGCTTCGGACAGGGGAACTCTGGGGCCAACGTCCTGACTTTC. Protein product: CASSFGQGNSGANVLTF.

This rearrangement joins TRBV11-2 to TRBJ2-7; perhaps TRBD2 as D (7 bases). Germline loops: CDR1 SGHAT, CDR2 FQNNGV. Between the trimmed V and J ends, which lost 5 bases and 5 bases, there was a span of 13 bases. The length of the CDR3 is 13 residues. This CDR3 reads CASSPAGAHEQYF. The CDR3 DNA follows: TGTGCCAGCAGCCCCGCGGGGGCCCACGAGCAGTACTTC.

The chain recombines TRBV4-2 with TRBJ2-1, with TRBD2 as a possible D gene (5 bases). The CDR3 extends over 15 amino acids. The V end lost 1 base, the J end lost 8 bases, and 15 bases lay between the germline ends. Per germline, CDR1 LGHNA and CDR2 YNFKEQ. The CDR3 loop is CASSQVFSEAYEQFF. In nucleotides, the CDR3 is TGTGCCAGCAGCCAAGTCTTTAGCGAGGCATATGAGCAGTTCTTC.

This clone was counted a single time. The V and J genes are TRBV4-1 and TRBJ1-4, with a possible D match to TRBD1 (6 bases). Trimming stripped 4 bases from V and 5 bases from J, with 14 bases between. This CDR3 is 15 amino acids long. The V gene's germline CDR1 is MGHRA and CDR2 YSYEKL. The CDR3 sequence: CASSPSRTANEKLFF. DNA of the CDR3: TGCGCCAGCAGCCCGTCGAGGACAGCAAATGAAAAACTGTTTTTT.

The chain recombines TRBV11-2 with TRBJ2-1; 14 bases are shared with TRBD2. CDR3 length equals 15 residues. V dropped 5 bases and J dropped 7; count of bases not matched to a gene: 4. CDR1 is SGHAT and CDR2 is FQNNGV in the germline V gene. CDR3 bases: TGTGCCAGCAGCACCGGACTAGCGGGAGGAAATGAGCAGTTCTTC. This gives the protein CASSTGLAGGNEQFF.